This T cell receptor (beta chain) was captured in a study of T cell changes during pregnancy in multiple sclerosis. Repertoires were generated with immunoSEQ multiplex PCR, while TCRdb's copy carries only in-frame clones and drops some. The sample carries tens of thousands of clones, around nine tenths recorded once. Trimming took 2 bases from V and 2 from J, leaving 7 bases between them. This CDR3 has 13 residues. Per the germline V gene, CDR1 is GTSNPN and CDR2 is SVGIG (reference sequence). The sequenced sample was CD8+ T cells from peripheral blood mononuclear cells, obtained in the third trimester of pregnancy. The V gene is TRBV30, the J gene TRBJ1-3, with D possibly being TRBD1 (5 bases). This sequence was found in a female donor with multiple sclerosis, enrolled in a pregnancy study. The CDR3 DNA reads TGTGCCTGGAGTTGGGGGGCTGGAAACACCATATATTTT. It codes for CAWSWGAGNTIYF.